What follows is one T cell receptor beta chain and its context. The antigen remains unidentified. CDR1 is MNHEY, CDR2 SVGAGI, per germline. The ends were cut back, 5 bases at V and 8 bases at J, with 15 bases in the middle. This CDR3 contains 14 residues. Method: immunoSEQ multiplex PCR; TCRdb's copy keeps in-frame clones and lacks some. The sample holds approximately 200,000 clones, approximately 90% seen once. This sample was included in a study of T cell responses to AZD1222 COVID-19 vaccine. Study outcomes and limitations: Spike-specific TCR breadth and depth were elevated following two AZD1222 doses. Reports say nearly half of spike-specific TCRs go after unmutated variant regions. Just a handful of people given AZD1222 tested seropositive at baseline.

The receptor was derived from an adult who received the AZD1222 COVID-19 vaccine. Material: peripheral blood, obtained 28 days after the second AZD1222 dose. The V gene is TRBV6-5, the J gene TRBJ1-4; D remains ambiguous. The chain's CDR3 is CASSLAREAEKLFF. Written as DNA, the CDR3 is TGTGCCAGCAGTCTAGCGAGGGAGGCGGAAAAACTGTTTTTT.